This T cell receptor beta chain emerged from a study of control samples from healthy donors and cancer patients. The CDR3 extends over 16 amino acids. Clones were sequenced by immunoSEQ multiplex PCR, and TCRdb holds only the in-frame ones, with some missing. The sample consists of tens of thousands of clones, around nine tenths of them appearing once. The receptor was derived from a man younger than 45 with colorectal cancer. The genes are TRBV21-1 and TRBJ2-1; TRBD2, as called in the table, went unchecked against the DNA. TRBV21-1 is a recognized pseudogene. Sequencing was carried out using PBMCs. The CDR3 nucleotides read TGTGCCAGCAGCAACGAGAGGGCGGGGGGGCCGAATGAGCAGTTCTTC. This translates into CASSNERAGGPNEQFF.